This T cell receptor (beta chain) was obtained from a study of T cell responses to AZD1222 COVID-19 vaccine (dated by TCRdb to the early 2020s). For context, the study as a whole: A total of 230 to 250 trial participants underwent TCR sequencing, of whom 207 had received two doses of AZD1222 and 26 had received two doses of the MenACWY control vaccine. Enrollment into the trials was organized by age into subgroups of 18-55, 56-69 and 70-plus years, and those subgroups contained roughly 160, 29 and 62 TCR-sequenced participants, respectively. The paper's findings and limits, for the study overall: Conclusions about previously exposed vaccinees are limited, since just six AZD1222 recipients were seropositive for SARS-CoV-2 at baseline. Most participants were white British and females outnumbered males, and the authors suggested that clonal diversity may have been underestimated. The 56-69-year group was small, and its depth increase did not reach significance, likely because of low power. Epitopes outside the regions mutated in the B.1.351 and B.1.1.7 variants were reportedly recognized by nearly half of the unique spike-specific TCRs. A significant rise in spike-specific TCR breadth and depth was observed after two AZD1222 doses relative to day 0 and relative to MenACWY recipients. Because no day 14 peak-response samples were available, the repertoires could be characterized only after the peak T cell response. The vaccine-associated CD4 TCRs covered the entire spike protein, and the dominant responses fell in regions 160-218 and 743-854.

The CDR3 regions of human TCRbeta chains were subjected to immunosequencing. The source study handled its data this way. TCRs in the repertoires were matched against a reference library of SARS-CoV-2-specific TCRs that had been generated with the MIRA antigen-specificity platform. Breadth meant the fraction of unique TCRs that were SARS-CoV-2-associated, whereas depth meant the fraction of total T cells that were SARS-CoV-2-associated. Using the MIRA data, every spike-specific TCR was mapped to the spike region that the TCR reacted to and assigned to either a CD4 or a CD8 class. Log10-transformed breadth and depth values were compared by one-way ANOVA with Sidak's multiple comparisons tests. TCRdb mirrors the immuneACCESS table, restricted to in-frame sequences. Some clones are absent from its copies; in checked studies, under half trace to an unresolved V gene, and the reason for the others is unknown. The V and J calls and clone size are taken from that table; D and trimming were inferred from the DNA. The sample records 90,000 to 150,000 clones, 70% to 90% of which are singletons. Jointly, the top ten make up about 2.9% of the sample.

Note on this clone: The antigen it recognizes is unknown. Base quality data are lacking; no much larger clone is found one base away.

The germline V gene (reference sequence) yields LNHNV for CDR1 and YYDKDF for CDR2. Deletion took 0 bases off V and 2 bases off J, with a span of 10 bases between the germline ends. Spanning cysteine to phenylalanine, the CDR3 consists of 16 amino acids. The sequence is cut down to CDR3 DNA, 48 bases in frame from base 1. What this sample's time point label stands for: about 28 days (+/-7) after the second vaccine dose. AZD1222 recipients whose second dose came at about 4 weeks and those whose second dose came at about 12 weeks were combined into one group, since spike-specific TCR depth and breadth did not differ between the two schedules. The vaccinee samples were drawn from two UK trials, COV001 and COV002, one of which was a single-blind randomized controlled phase 2/3 trial testing AZD1222 (ChAdOx1 nCoV-19) in healthy adults. For TCRbeta chain sequencing, PBMC samples were collected from trial participants at day 0 and at day 28 after the second dose.

The clonotype was recovered from an adult who received the AZD1222 COVID-19 vaccine. Recombination joined TRBV15 with TRBJ1-4; there is no confident call for the D gene. The sample was peripheral blood, taken 28 days after the second AZD1222 dose. Here the CDR3 is given as CATSRDWVPTNEKLFF. The nucleotide sequence reads as follows: TGTGCCACCAGCAGAGATTGGGTTCCCACTAATGAAAAACTGTTTTTT.